A single sample is the source of the 19 T cell receptor beta chains below, sequenced in a study of T cell changes during pregnancy in multiple sclerosis. The data were produced by immunoSEQ multiplex PCR, yet TCRdb's version contains in-frame clones alone and is incomplete. The top ten clones hold around 7.9% of a sample with roughly 30,000 clones, over 75% of them seen once. Sequences were derived from CD8+ T cells from peripheral blood mononuclear cells, sampled after pregnancy. These receptors were obtained from a female donor with multiple sclerosis, enrolled in a pregnancy study.

This chain uses TRBV9 with TRBJ2-3; 8 nucleotides agree with TRBD2. CDR3 length: 16 residues. Trimming cost V 1 base and J 1 base; bases outside gene matches: 5. Per the germline V gene, CDR1 is SGDLS and CDR2 is YYNGEE. In DNA form, the CDR3 reads TGTGCCAGCAGCGTAACGGGGGGGTTGGGCACAGATACGCAGTATTTT. It encodes CASSVTGGLGTDTQYF.

The rearrangement links TRBV19 to TRBJ2-1; 7 bases match TRBD2. Germline CDR1 and CDR2: LNHDA and SQIVND (reference sequence). This CDR3 spans 15 amino acids. The trim removed 8 bases at V and 4 bases at J, leaving 11 bases unmatched. The CDR3 nucleotides are TGTGCCAGTGGGTTGCGGGGGACGGCTTACAATGAGCAGTTCTTC. It is translated as CASGLRGTAYNEQFF.

This clone is medium-sized by share. The chain has TRBV4-2 and TRBJ2-7, with D perhaps matching TRBD1 (5 bases). Germline V gene data show CDR1 as LGHNA and CDR2 as YNFKEQ. The CDR3 is made up of 14 amino acids. Deletions cut 4 bases from V and 2 bases from J, with 12 bases between. The CDR3 nucleotides read TGTGCCAGCAGCCCTCTAGGGGTGACCTACGAGCAGTACTTC. This translates into CASSPLGVTYEQYF.

This chain links TRBV4-3 with TRBJ1-1, with a tentative D call TRBD1 (6 bases). The CDR3 sequence is 14 residues long. Germline V gives CDR1 LGHNA, CDR2 YSLEER. Trimming took 4 bases from V and 5 from J, leaving 14 bases between them. The CDR3 reads CASSLIQGSTEAFF. The DNA of the CDR3 is TGCGCCAGCAGCCTCATCCAGGGGAGTACTGAAGCTTTCTTT.

This chain connects TRBV27 to TRBJ2-1; 10 bases agree with TRBD1. The length of the CDR3 is 16 residues. Per the germline V gene, CDR1 is MNHEY and CDR2 is SMNVEV (reference sequence). After removal of 2 bases from V and 5 bases from J, the junction contained 6 bases not matched to a gene. The CDR3 coding sequence is TGTGCCAGCAGTTTAGCTCCCGGGACAGGGGACAATGAGCAGTTCTTC. Translated: CASSLAPGTGDNEQFF.

The genes are TRBV5-5 and TRBJ2-2, with D possibly matching TRBD1 (6 bases). V was trimmed by 1 base and J by 3 bases, leaving 19 bases between them. CDR3 size: 18 residues. Germline V gene sequence: CDR1 SGHKS, CDR2 YYEKEE (reference sequence). The CDR3 nucleotides are TGTGCCAGCAGCTTGAGGCCGGCGAGGGACACCTACACCGGGGAGCTGTTTTTT. It specifies CASSLRPARDTYTGELFF.

The chain combines TRBV15 with TRBJ1-2, with 7 bases that match TRBD1. The CDR3 contains 13 residues. CDR1 and CDR2 (germline): LNHNV, YYDKDF (reference sequence). Unmatched junction bases numbered 10, after V lost 7 bases and J lost 8 bases. The CDR3 loop reads CATTPEGAGGYTF. Here the CDR3 DNA reads TGTGCCACCACCCCCGAGGGGGCGGGCGGCTACACCTTC.

This chain joins TRBV10-2 and TRBJ2-5, with D maybe TRBD1 (6 bases). The J call may be in error: the DNA end matches TRBJ2-7 better. The CDR3 extends over 11 amino acids. The germline CDR1 and CDR2 sequences are WSHSY and SAAADI. The CDR3 nucleotides are TGCGCCAGCAGTACAGGGCACGAGCAGTACTTC. It encodes CASSTGHEQYF.

This chain links TRBV6-5 with TRBJ2-5; 7 nucleotides align to TRBD1. Germline V gives CDR1 MNHEY, CDR2 SVGAGI. The CDR3 is made up of 16 amino acids. Losses at the gene ends were 2 bases for V and 0 bases for J; bases not matched to a gene: 6. The CDR3 protein is CASSYGEQGNQETQYF. CDR3 DNA: TGTGCCAGCAGTTACGGAGAACAGGGGAACCAAGAGACCCAGTACTTC.

The chain carries TRBV4-3 and TRBJ2-7; D gene uncertain. The V gene's germline CDR1 is LGHNA and CDR2 YSLEER. V was cut by 1 base and J by 3 bases, with 7 bases left in between. This CDR3 has 13 amino acids. For the CDR3, the DNA is TGCGCCAGCAGCCAAGTAGATGGCTACGAGCAGTACTTC. Translation: CASSQVDGYEQYF.

The J gene is TRBJ1-1, the V gene TRBV20-1; no definite D call. Germline V gene sequence: CDR1 DFQATT, CDR2 SNEGSKA (reference sequence). V lost 7 bases and J lost 4, with 10 bases in between. The CDR3 runs 11 residues. The CDR3 reads CSVEGVTEAFF. The CDR3 coding sequence is TGCAGTGTGGAGGGAGTCACTGAAGCTTTCTTT.

This clone was counted a single time. The chain has TRBV28 and TRBJ1-3; no firm D call. Germline V gene data show CDR1 as MDHEN and CDR2 as SYDVKM. The CDR3 sequence is 14 residues long. Trimming shortened V by 5 bases and J by 2 bases, and 10 bases separated the two germline ends. CDR3 sequence reads: CASSHYGTGNTIYF. The CDR3 coding sequence is TGTGCCAGCAGTCACTACGGCACTGGAAACACCATATATTTT.

The J gene is TRBJ2-1, the V gene TRBV19; 8 positions agree with TRBD2. The germline CDR1 and CDR2 sequences are LNHDA and SQIVND (reference sequence). This CDR3 is built from 17 residues. The junction had 10 bases not matched to a gene; V was cut back by 6 bases and J by 0 bases. CDR3 sequence: CASSLAGGHSSYNEQFF. CDR3 sequence (DNA): TGTGCCAGTAGCCTTGCGGGGGGCCATAGCTCCTACAATGAGCAGTTCTTC.

The CDR3 here is CASNYDLRAEQFF. In nucleotides, the CDR3 is TGTGCCAGCAACTACGACTTGCGTGCTGAGCAGTTCTTC. The V gene is TRBV7-2, the J gene TRBJ2-1; no firm D call. Trimming took 7 bases from V and 9 from J, leaving 16 bases between them. Germline CDR1 SGHTA, CDR2 FQGNSA. This CDR3 contains 13 residues.

The chain uses TRBV27 and TRBJ1-5; D uncertain. V dropped 8 bases and J dropped 7 bases, with 21 bases sitting between them. Per the germline V gene, CDR1 is MNHEY and CDR2 is SMNVEV (reference sequence). The CDR3 is 15 amino acids. For the CDR3, the DNA is TGTGCCAGCGGCTTGGGCCCTCCATCCACCCAGCCCCAGCATTTT. It translates to CASGLGPPSTQPQHF.

V gene TRBV27 combines with J gene TRBJ2-3, with 10 bases matching TRBD1. Germline CDR1 is MNHEY and CDR2 is SMNVEV (reference sequence). After removal of 5 bases from V and 1 base from J, the junction contained 0 bases not matched to a gene. The CDR3 consists of 14 residues. CDR3 nucleotide sequence: TGTGCCAGCAGTGGGACAGGGGGCACAGATACGCAGTATTTT. This encodes CASSGTGGTDTQYF.

The rearrangement links TRBV10-1 to TRBJ2-6; 7 positions match TRBD1. CDR1 is WNHNN and CDR2 is SYGVQD in the germline V gene (reference sequence). The CDR3 has 15 amino acids. With 6 bases clipped from V and 1 base from J, the junction kept 3 bases outside the gene matches. The CDR3, as DNA: TGCGCCAGCAGCCAGACAGGGTCTGGGGCCAACGTCCTGACTTTC. This gives the protein CASSQTGSGANVLTF.

The chain links TRBV15 to TRBJ2-2, with TRBD1 matching over 7 bases. J lost 0 bases, V lost 5 bases, and 3 bases had no gene match. This CDR3 has 15 residues. Looked up from germline, CDR1 is LNHNV and CDR2 is YYDKDF (reference sequence). CDR3 residues: CATSQGVTNTGELFF. DNA for the CDR3: TGTGCCACCAGCCAGGGGGTCACGAACACCGGGGAGCTGTTTTTT.

The rearrangement joins TRBV27 to TRBJ2-7; TRBD1 matches at 8 bases. Germline V gene data show CDR1 as MNHEY and CDR2 as SMNVEV (reference sequence). CDR3 length: 16 amino acids. The ends lost 0 bases at V and 4 bases at J; junction bases unmatched: 8. The CDR3 spells CASSLSEGQVVYEQYF. CDR3 nucleotides: TGTGCCAGCAGTTTATCGGAGGGACAGGTGGTGTACGAGCAGTACTTC.